The sequence of this TCR beta chain was determined in a study of T cell responses to AZD1222 COVID-19 vaccine. General study findings and limits: Among spike-specific TCRs, nearly half reportedly target unmutated variant regions. Baseline seropositivity characterized only a handful of AZD1222 recipients.

Doses given second, at about 4 or about 12 weeks, were pooled. A remark on this clone: The antigen is not known.

Germline loops: CDR1 KGHSH, CDR2 LQKENI. The CDR3 totals 15 residues. V dropped 2 bases and J dropped 7 bases, with 17 bases sitting between them. Profiled with immunoSEQ multiplex PCR; TCRdb holds only in-frame clones, not every one. The table records approximately 110,000 clones, more than 70% of them present only once. The source is an adult who received the AZD1222 COVID-19 vaccine. The specimen was peripheral blood, collected 28 days after the second AZD1222 dose. This chain connects TRBV18 to TRBJ2-5; D gene unclear. In DNA, the CDR3 is TGTGCCAGCTCACCAATCGCATCCCCGAAGGGGACCCAGTACTTC. Its translation: CASSPIASPKGTQYF.